This TCR beta chain derives from a study of T cell responses to AZD1222 COVID-19 vaccine (dated by TCRdb to about 2021). Regarding the study in general: AZD1222 recipients with second doses at about 4 weeks or about 12 weeks were pooled, because spike-specific TCR depth and breadth did not differ between schedules. TCR sequencing covered some 250 trial participants: 200 to 210 given two doses of AZD1222 and 26 given two doses of MenACWY control vaccine. Trial participants were enrolled into age subgroups of 18-55, 56-69 and 70-plus years, which contained 148, 28 and 57 TCR-sequenced participants, respectively. Overall results and qualifications from the work: Nearly half of unique spike-specific TCRs reportedly recognized epitopes outside regions mutated in the B.1.351 and B.1.1.7 variants. CD4 TCRs associated with the vaccine covered the entire spike protein, and the dominant responses were in regions 160-218 and 743-854. Conclusions about previously exposed vaccinees are limited because only five or six AZD1222 recipients were SARS-CoV-2 seropositive at baseline. In the small 56-69-year group, the increase in depth fell short of significance, most likely because of low power. Because no day 14 peak-response samples were available, repertoires were characterized only after the peak T cell response. Spike-specific TCR breadth and depth rose significantly after two AZD1222 doses compared with day 0 and with MenACWY recipients. Participants were mostly white British and included more females than males, and it was suggested by the authors that clonal diversity may have been underestimated.

This specimen's time point label, interpreted: baseline before first vaccination. Vaccinee samples came from UK trials COV001 and COV002, including a single-blind randomized controlled phase 2/3 trial of AZD1222 (ChAdOx1 nCoV-19) in healthy adults. For TCRbeta chain sequencing, PBMC samples were collected from trial participants at day 0 and at day 28 after the second dose. The CDR3 regions of human TCRbeta chains were analyzed by immunosequencing. On the study's bioinformatics: Repertoire TCRs were matched against a reference library of SARS-CoV-2-specific TCRs generated with the MIRA antigen-specificity platform. Breadth was defined as the fraction of unique TCRs that were SARS-CoV-2-associated. Depth was defined as the fraction of total T cells that were SARS-CoV-2-associated. Each spike-specific TCR was assigned to its reactive spike region and to a CD4 or CD8 class using the MIRA data. Log10-transformed breadth and depth values were compared by one-way ANOVA with Sidak's multiple comparisons tests. Not all clones reach the TCRdb copy of this immuneACCESS table, which keeps in-frame sequences only. Checked studies attribute under half of the gap to unresolved V genes and leave the rest unexplained. V, J and clone size are those of that table, while D and trimming were read from the DNA. The sample table shows over 50,000 clones, and over 75% are seen once. The ten largest clones capture roughly 14% of the sample.

Its CDR3 holds 13 amino acids, cysteine through phenylalanine. The CDR3 DNA has 39 bases and is translated from base 1. Trimming at the junction amounts to 6 bases on V and 7 bases on J, and the germline ends lie 15 bases apart. The CDR1 and CDR2 encoded by the germline V gene (reference sequence) are LNHDA and SQIVND. As to this clone: What antigen it recognizes has not been identified. The input lacks base qualities; no much larger clone sits a single base away.

Recombination connected TRBV19 to TRBJ2-5; D gene: possibly TRBD1, on 6 matching bases. The TCR sequence derives from an adult in good health. Specimen: peripheral blood, collected on day 0 of AZD1222 vaccination. The CDR3 reads CASSKGHPGTQYF. Here is the DNA: TGTGCCAGTAGCAAGGGACACCCTGGGACCCAGTACTTC.